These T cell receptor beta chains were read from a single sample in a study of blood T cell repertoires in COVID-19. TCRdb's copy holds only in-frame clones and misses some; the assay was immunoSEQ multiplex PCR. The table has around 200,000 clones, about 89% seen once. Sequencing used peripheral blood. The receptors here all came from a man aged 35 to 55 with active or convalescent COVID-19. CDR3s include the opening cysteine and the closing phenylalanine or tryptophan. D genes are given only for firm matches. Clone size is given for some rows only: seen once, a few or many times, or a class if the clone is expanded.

CDR3nt: TGTGCCAGCAGCCAAGTGGGGAGGGATTCACCCCTCCACTTT; CDR3aa: CASSQVGRDSPLHF; j_gene: TRBJ1-6; v_gene: TRBV14; abundance: NA; d_gene: NA
CDR3nt: TGCACCAGCAGCCAAGTGCGACTAGCGGGGGCCTTCAAACCCTACGAGCAGTACTTC; CDR3aa: CTSSQVRLAGAFKPYEQYF; j_gene: TRBJ2-7; v_gene: TRBV1; abundance: NA; d_gene: NA
CDR3nt: TGTGCCAGCTCACCGCCGAGACAGGGGGCATTGACAGATACGCAGTATTTT; CDR3aa: CASSPPRQGALTDTQYF; j_gene: TRBJ2-3; v_gene: TRBV18; abundance: NA; d_gene: TRBD1
CDR3nt: TGTGCCACCAGTGATCAAAACAGGGGGCAAGGCTATGGCTACACCTTC; CDR3aa: CATSDQNRGQGYGYTF; j_gene: TRBJ1-2; v_gene: TRBV24-1; abundance: NA; d_gene: TRBD1
CDR3nt: TGTGCCAGCAGCTGGCGACAGGGGTCTGGAGAGACCCAGTACTTC; CDR3aa: CASSWRQGSGETQYF; j_gene: TRBJ2-5; v_gene: TRBV7-8; abundance: once; d_gene: TRBD1
CDR3nt: TGCGCCAGCAGCCAACTCACAGGTTTTATCTATGGCTACACCTTC; CDR3aa: CASSQLTGFIYGYTF; j_gene: TRBJ1-2; v_gene: TRBV4-1; abundance: NA; d_gene: NA
CDR3nt: TGTGCCAGCAGTTTAGTGACAGGGGATAGATCACCCCTCCACTTT; CDR3aa: CASSLVTGDRSPLHF; j_gene: TRBJ1-6; v_gene: TRBV6-5; abundance: NA; d_gene: TRBD1
CDR3nt: TGTGCCAGCACCGAGCAGGGTATCGGCACTGAAGCTTTCTTT; CDR3aa: CASTEQGIGTEAFF; j_gene: TRBJ1-1; v_gene: TRBV2; abundance: NA; d_gene: NA
CDR3nt: TGTGCCAGCAGCGCAAGGGGACAGGGGGCCGACACCATATATTTT; CDR3aa: CASSARGQGADTIYF; j_gene: TRBJ1-3; v_gene: TRBV7-8; abundance: NA; d_gene: TRBD1
CDR3nt: TGTGCCAGCAGTGAAAGTGGGGGACAGGGGTCGCAGCCCCAGCATTTT; CDR3aa: CASSESGGQGSQPQHF; j_gene: TRBJ1-5; v_gene: TRBV6-1; abundance: NA; d_gene: TRBD1
CDR3nt: TGTGCCAGCAGCTCCCAAGGGGGGGTTTGGACTGAAGCTTTCTTT; CDR3aa: CASSSQGGVWTEAFF; j_gene: TRBJ1-1; v_gene: TRBV7-9; abundance: NA; d_gene: NA
CDR3nt: TGTGCCAGCAGCCAAGTGGGGACTACCACAGATACGCAGTATTTT; CDR3aa: CASSQVGTTTDTQYF; j_gene: TRBJ2-3; v_gene: TRBV3-1/TRBV3-2; abundance: NA; d_gene: TRBD2
CDR3nt: TGTGCCTGGAGGGCGGGCCTCAATCAGCCCCAGCATTTT; CDR3aa: CAWRAGLNQPQHF; j_gene: TRBJ1-5; v_gene: TRBV30; abundance: NA; d_gene: NA
CDR3nt: TGTGCCAGCAGTCCGGGGCGGGAGGTCTCTGGAAACACCATATATTTT; CDR3aa: CASSPGREVSGNTIYF; j_gene: TRBJ1-3; v_gene: TRBV9; abundance: NA; d_gene: NA